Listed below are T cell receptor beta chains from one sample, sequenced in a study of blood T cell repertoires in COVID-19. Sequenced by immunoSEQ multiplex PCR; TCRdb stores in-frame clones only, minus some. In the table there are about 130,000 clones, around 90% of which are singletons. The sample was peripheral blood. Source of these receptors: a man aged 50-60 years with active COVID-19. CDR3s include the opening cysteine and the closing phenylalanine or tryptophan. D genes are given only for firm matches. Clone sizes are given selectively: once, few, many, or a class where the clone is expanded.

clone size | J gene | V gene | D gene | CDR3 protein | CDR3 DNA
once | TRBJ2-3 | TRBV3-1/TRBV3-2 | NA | CASSQGLASEITDTQYF | TGTGCCAGCAGCCAAGGATTGGCTAGCGAGATCACAGATACGCAGTATTTT
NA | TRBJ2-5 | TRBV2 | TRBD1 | CASGPGQIQETQYF | TGTGCCAGCGGACCGGGACAGATCCAAGAGACCCAGTACTTC
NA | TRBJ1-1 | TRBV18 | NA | CASSGLSGGAEAFF | TGTGCCAGCTCGGGCCTCTCTGGGGGCGCTGAAGCTTTCTTT
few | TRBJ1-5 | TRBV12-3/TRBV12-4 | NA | CASSDSENQPQHF | TGTGCCAGCTCGGACAGCGAGAATCAGCCCCAGCATTTT
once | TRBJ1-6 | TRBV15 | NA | CATSRGGAAQRGSPLHF | TGTGCCACCAGCAGGGGAGGGGCAGCCCAAAGAGGTTCACCCCTCCACTTT
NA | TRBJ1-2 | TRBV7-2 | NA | CASSLVGVGGYTF | TGTGCCAGCAGCTTAGTAGGGGTTGGAGGCTACACCTTC
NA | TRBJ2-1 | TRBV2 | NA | CASSELANNEQFF | TGTGCCAGCAGTGAACTAGCGAACAATGAGCAGTTCTTC
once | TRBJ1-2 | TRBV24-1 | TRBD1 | CDVDRGRGYTF | TGCGACGTAGACAGGGGGCGCGGCTACACCTTC
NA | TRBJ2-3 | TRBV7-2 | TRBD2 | CASSFWTSGTDTQYF | TGTGCCAGCAGCTTTTGGACTAGCGGCACAGATACGCAGTATTTT
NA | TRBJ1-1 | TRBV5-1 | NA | CASSRQGLNTEAFF | TGCGCCAGCAGCAGGCAGGGGTTGAACACTGAAGCTTTCTTT
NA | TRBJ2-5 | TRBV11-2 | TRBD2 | CASSEPPRTSVETQYF | TGTGCCAGCAGCGAACCCCCCCGGACTAGCGTGGAGACCCAGTACTTC
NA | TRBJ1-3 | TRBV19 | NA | CASSIDQGKAGNTIYF | TGTGCCAGTAGTATAGATCAGGGGAAGGCAGGAAACACCATATATTTT
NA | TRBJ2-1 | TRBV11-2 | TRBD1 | CASTEDRGVDEQFF | TGTGCCAGCACCGAAGACAGGGGGGTCGATGAGCAGTTCTTC
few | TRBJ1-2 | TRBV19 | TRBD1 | CASSTLWDRDNYGYTF | TGTGCCAGTAGCACCCTATGGGACAGGGATAACTATGGCTACACCTTC
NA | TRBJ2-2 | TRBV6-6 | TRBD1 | CASSPGQGPSGELFF | TGTGCCAGCAGTCCCGGACAGGGACCGTCCGGGGAGCTGTTTTTT
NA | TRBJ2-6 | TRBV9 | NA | CASSRGTGANVLTF | TGTGCCAGCAGCCGGGGAACTGGGGCCAACGTCCTGACTTTC
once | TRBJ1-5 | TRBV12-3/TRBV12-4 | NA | CASSPGSNQPQHF | TGTGCCAGCAGCCCGGGAAGCAATCAGCCCCAGCATTTT
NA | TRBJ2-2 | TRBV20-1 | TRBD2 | CSASIGGRGGELFF | TGCAGTGCTAGTATAGGCGGGAGAGGCGGGGAGCTGTTTTTT
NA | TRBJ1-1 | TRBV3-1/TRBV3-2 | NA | CASSQDLVAGEGAFF | TGTGCCAGCAGCCAAGATCTGGTAGCAGGGGAAGGAGCTTTCTTT
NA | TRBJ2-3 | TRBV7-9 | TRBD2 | CASSLGGTTDTQYF | TGTGCCAGCAGCCTCGGGGGGACCACAGATACGCAGTATTTT
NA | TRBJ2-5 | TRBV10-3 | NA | CAIGGGSQETQYF | TGTGCCATCGGGGGCGGGAGCCAAGAGACCCAGTACTTC
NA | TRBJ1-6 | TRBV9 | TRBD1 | CASSQGTAGSPLHF | TGTGCCAGCAGCCAGGGGACAGCTGGCTCACCCCTCCACTTT
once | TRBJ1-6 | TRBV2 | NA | CASSPRLIYNSPLHF | TGTGCCAGCAGTCCGAGACTTATCTATAATTCACCCCTCCACTTT
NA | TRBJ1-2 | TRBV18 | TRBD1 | CASSPQKTGAYGYTF | TGTGCCAGCTCACCGCAAAAGACAGGGGCCTATGGCTACACCTTC
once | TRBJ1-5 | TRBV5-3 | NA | CARSLKRGYQPQHF | TGTGCCAGAAGCTTGAAACGAGGATATCAGCCCCAGCATTTT
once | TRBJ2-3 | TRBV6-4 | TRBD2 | CASSRLAGDSTDTQYF | TGTGCCAGCAGTCGACTAGCGGGAGACAGCACAGATACGCAGTATTTT
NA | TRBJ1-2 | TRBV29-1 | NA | CSVDKGLGYTF | TGCAGCGTTGACAAGGGGCTTGGCTACACCTTC
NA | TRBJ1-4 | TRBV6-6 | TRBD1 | CASSVDRGHFNEKLFF | TGTGCCAGCAGTGTGGACAGGGGGCACTTTAATGAAAAACTGTTTTTT
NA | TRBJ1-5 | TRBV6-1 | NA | CASSERWDGGRQPQHF | TGTGCCAGCAGTGAAAGGTGGGACGGAGGGCGACAGCCCCAGCATTTT
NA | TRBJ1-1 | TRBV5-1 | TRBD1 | CASRRQGVEVANTEAFF | TGCGCCAGCAGAAGACAGGGGGTGGAAGTGGCGAACACTGAAGCTTTCTTT
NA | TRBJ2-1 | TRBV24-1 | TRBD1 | CATSGMAGTGKNEQFF | TGTGCCACCAGTGGCATGGCGGGGACAGGGAAAAATGAGCAGTTCTTC
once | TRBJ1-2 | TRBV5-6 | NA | CASSRAGRGDYGYTF | TGTGCCAGCAGCCGGGCTGGGAGGGGGGACTATGGCTACACCTTC
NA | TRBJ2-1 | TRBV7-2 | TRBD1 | CASSSGTGMYEQFF | TGTGCCAGCAGCTCCGGGACAGGGATGTATGAGCAGTTCTTC
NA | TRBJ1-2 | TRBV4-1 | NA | CASSQGHRVPDYGYTF | TGCGCCAGCAGCCAAGGGCACAGGGTTCCGGACTATGGCTACACCTTC
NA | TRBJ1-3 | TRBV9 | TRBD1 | CASSVDRANSGNTIYF | TGTGCCAGCAGCGTGGACAGGGCCAACTCTGGAAACACCATATATTTT
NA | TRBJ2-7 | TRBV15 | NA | CATSREREQPGYEQYF | TGTGCCACCAGCAGAGAGAGAGAACAACCAGGCTACGAGCAGTACTTC
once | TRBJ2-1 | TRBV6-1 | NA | CASSELVSGFYNEQFF | TGTGCCAGCAGTGAACTGGTTAGCGGTTTTTACAATGAGCAGTTCTTC
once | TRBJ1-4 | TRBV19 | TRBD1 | CASTPRQGREKLFF | TGTGCCAGTACCCCAAGACAGGGCCGTGAAAAACTGTTTTTT
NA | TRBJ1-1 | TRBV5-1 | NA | CASSLAQGAEAFF | TGCGCCAGCAGCTTGGCCCAGGGTGCCGAAGCTTTCTTT
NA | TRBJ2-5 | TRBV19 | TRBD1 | CASSSGPGQGEETQYF | TGTGCCAGTAGTTCCGGTCCGGGACAGGGAGAAGAGACCCAGTACTTC
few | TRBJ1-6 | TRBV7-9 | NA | CASSPGPGSPLHF | TGTGCCAGCAGCCCTGGACCGGGGTCACCCCTCCACTTT
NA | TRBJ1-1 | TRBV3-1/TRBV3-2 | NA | CASSTSTEAFF | TGTGCCAGCAGCACTTCTACTGAAGCTTTCTTT
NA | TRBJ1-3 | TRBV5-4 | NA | CASSPTPGGGGNTIYF | TGTGCCAGCAGCCCCACGCCGGGGGGCGGTGGAAACACCATATATTTT
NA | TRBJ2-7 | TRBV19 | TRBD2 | CASSMSRTSGGGPYEQYF | TGTGCCAGTAGTATGAGTCGGACTAGCGGGGGAGGTCCCTACGAGCAGTACTTC
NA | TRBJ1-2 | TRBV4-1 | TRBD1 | CASSQRTRTGGVGYTF | TGCGCCAGCAGCCAGAGGACAAGGACAGGGGGTGTAGGCTACACCTTC
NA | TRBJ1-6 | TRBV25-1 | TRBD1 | CASSQTGHNSPLHF | TGTGCCAGCAGTCAGACAGGGCATAATTCACCCCTCCACTTT